This TCR beta chain was identified during a study of persistence of HIV-infected CD4 T cells. Study context: Up to about 200 mL blood was drawn at multiple time points; two donors had single-time leukapheresis. Findings and limits, study-wide: Bulk TCR data could not be restricted to HIV-1-infected CMV-responding cells.

The stimulus was lysate of CMV-infected fibroblasts, around 11 ug/mL. CD4+ T cells upregulating both CD40 ligand and CD69 were sorted as responding cells. Undetectable plasma HIV-1 RNA below 50 copies/mL lasted at least 4 years. This clone showed up just a few times. The antigen remains unidentified. The immunoSEQ assay was version 4, run in survey mode. Repertoires were generated with immunoSEQ multiplex PCR, while TCRdb's copy carries only in-frame clones and drops some. The sample lists over 15,000 clones, about two thirds occurring once. Sequenced here: CD4+ T cells sorted from PBMCs after approximately 19-hour stimulation, sampled from a patient who received antiretroviral therapy. The TCR was taken from an adult woman with HIV who was CMV-seropositive.

CDR3 loop: CASSSRSGGSYNEQFF. The CDR3 DNA follows: TGTGCCAGCAGCTCCCGTAGCGGGGGGTCATACAATGAGCAGTTCTTC. The V gene is TRBV13, the J gene TRBJ2-1, with 10 nucleotides matching TRBD2. CDR3 length: 16 amino acids. CDR1 is PRHDT and CDR2 is FYEKMQ in the germline V gene (reference sequence). The V segment lost 4 bases and the J segment 4 bases; nucleotides outside the gene matches: 7.